These T cell receptor beta chains were read from a single sample in a study of blood T cell repertoires in COVID-19. Assay: immunoSEQ multiplex PCR; the TCRdb copy retains only in-frame clones and omits some. The sample holds 350,000 to 450,000 clones, roughly 89% seen once. The sequencing input was PBMCs or T cells enriched from blood (not recorded which). These receptors were obtained from a woman aged 25 to 39 who had recovered from COVID-19. The CDR3 runs from the conserved cysteine through the conserved F or W. Each record gives: J gene, D gene, V gene, clone size, CDR3 DNA, CDR3 protein. The D gene is left open where the match is weak. Clone size, where shown, is once, few, many, or a class for clones that have expanded.

TRBJ1-2,TRBD1,TRBV19,.,TGTGCCAGTAGTACCGGGACAGGGGGTTTTTCGCGTGGCTACACCTTC,CASSTGTGGFSRGYTF
TRBJ1-1,TRBD1,TRBV5-1,.,TGCGCCAGCAGCCACGGGGACAGTCGGACTGAAGCTTTCTTT,CASSHGDSRTEAFF
TRBJ1-2,.,TRBV7-3,.,TGTGCCAGCAGCCCGACCCCACTTCGGGATGACTATGGCTACACCTTC,CASSPTPLRDDYGYTF
TRBJ1-3,.,TRBV9,.,TGTGCCAGCAGTCGGTTCGAAGGAAACACCATATATTTT,CASSRFEGNTIYF
TRBJ1-3,.,TRBV7-2,.,TGTGCCAGCAGCCCCCAAGGAGACACCATATATTTT,CASSPQGDTIYF
TRBJ2-2,TRBD2,TRBV2,.,TGTGCCAGCAGTATGACTAGCGGGAACACCGGGGAGCTGTTTTTT,CASSMTSGNTGELFF
TRBJ1-3,TRBD1,TRBV6-2/TRBV6-3,.,TGTGCCAGCAGTTACGCCCGGGACCTCACAGGGGATTGGCGAAACACCATATATTTT,CASSYARDLTGDWRNTIYF
TRBJ1-1,.,TRBV2,.,TGTGCCAGCATGGGGGGCACTGAAGCTTTCTTT,CASMGGTEAFF
TRBJ2-7,TRBD2,TRBV28,.,TGTGCCAGCATTCCCACCGGGGGGTTAAACTCCTACGAGCAGTACTTC,CASIPTGGLNSYEQYF
TRBJ2-7,.,TRBV7-9,.,TGTGCCAGCAGTAACCGAAGGGGCGAGCAGTACTTC,CASSNRRGEQYF
TRBJ2-7,TRBD1,TRBV11-2,.,TGTGCCAGCAGCTTAGTGCCGTTTGGACAGGGACACTACGAGCAGTACTTC,CASSLVPFGQGHYEQYF
TRBJ2-7,TRBD1,TRBV2,.,TGTGCCAGCAGTGTGGGACAGGGGGCCGACGAGCAGTACTTC,CASSVGQGADEQYF
TRBJ1-4,.,TRBV7-9,.,TGTGCCAGCAGCCCTACCAGACAGTCAGCTCATTCGACTGAAAAACTGTTTTTT,CASSPTRQSAHSTEKLFF
TRBJ1-1,.,TRBV7-6,.,TGTGCCAGCAGCTTGCGGGTAGGGAGTATCGATGAAGCTTTCTTT,CASSLRVGSIDEAFF
TRBJ2-6,.,TRBV11-3,.,TGTGCCAGCAGCCCGACGGGGGCTGGGGCCAACGTCCTGACTTTC,CASSPTGAGANVLTF
TRBJ2-7,.,TRBV6-5,.,TGTGCCAGCAGCAGGGGTCTGTTTCCTGACGAGCAGTACTTC,CASSRGLFPDEQYF
TRBJ1-1,.,TRBV11-2,.,TGTGCCAGCAGCCCCCGCCCCAGGGTTGGGGCCACTGAAGCTTTCTTT,CASSPRPRVGATEAFF
TRBJ2-1,TRBD2,TRBV9,.,TGTGCCAGCAGCGTAGAGTCGGGGCTAGCGGGGCGTGTCTACAATGAGCAGTTCTTC,CASSVESGLAGRVYNEQFF
TRBJ2-1,TRBD2,TRBV6-5,.,TGTGCCAGCAGTTCGACTAGCGGGGGGAGCTACAATGAGCAGTTCTTC,CASSSTSGGSYNEQFF
TRBJ1-6,.,TRBV5-8,.,TGTGCCAGCAGCCGGCAGGGATTCCTCGGGTCACCCCTCCACTTT,CASSRQGFLGSPLHF
TRBJ2-7,.,TRBV4-2,few,TGTGCCAGCAGCCACTCGGGTGGAGGGTACGAGCAGTACTTC,CASSHSGGGYEQYF
TRBJ2-3,.,TRBV5-1,once,TGCGCCAGCCGACCTAGCCTCACAGATACGCAGTATTTT,CASRPSLTDTQYF
TRBJ2-6,.,TRBV14,once,TGTGCCAGCAGCCAGTTGTGGGCCTCTGGGGCCAACGTCCTGACTTTC,CASSQLWASGANVLTF
TRBJ2-1,TRBD2,TRBV7-3,.,TGTGCCAGCAGCTTTGCGGGACTAGAAGTATATGAGCAGTTCTTC,CASSFAGLEVYEQFF